One and the same sample provided the 31 T cell receptor beta chains below, sequenced in a study of blood T cell repertoires in COVID-19 (TCRdb year 2020). The library was prepared using the immunoSEQ multiplex PCR assay. TCRdb obtained this table from immuneACCESS and retained in-frame rearrangements with V and J assigned. These tables miss some clones; where compared with another copy, unresolved V genes account for less than half of the shortfall, and the remainder is unexplained. The sample table holds approximately 350,000 clones, of which roughly 89% were seen once. The top ten constitute about 3.5% of the sample. Sequencing was carried out using peripheral blood. The receptors come from a woman aged 18-29 years who had recovered from COVID-19.

The J gene is TRBJ1-5, the V gene TRBV5-6; D is undetermined. The CDR3 extends over 14 amino acids. V dropped 1 base and J dropped 4 bases, with 9 bases sitting between them. Germline V gene sequence: CDR1 SGHDT, CDR2 YYEEEE. The CDR3 loop reads CASSLRRVNQPQHF. CDR3 DNA sequence: TGTGCCAGCAGCTTGCGGAGGGTTAATCAGCCCCAGCATTTT. The variable domain in full, with the rest retrieved from reference TRBV5-6 and TRBJ1-5, is DAGVTQSPTHLIKTRGQQVTLRCSPKSGHDTVSWYQQALGQGPQFIFQYYEEEERQRGNFPDRFSGHQFPNYSSELNVNALLLGDSALYLCASSLRRVNQPQHFGDGTRLSIL.

The chain is built from TRBV7-8 and TRBJ2-3; 12 bases agree with TRBD2. The CDR3 has 17 amino acids. J was trimmed by 5 bases and V by 5 bases; bases with no gene match: 11. Germline lookup yields CDR1 SGHVS and CDR2 FQNEAQ. This CDR3 is CASSLRLAGVSGDTQYF. The CDR3 coding sequence is TGTGCCAGCAGCCTCAGACTAGCGGGAGTTTCCGGAGATACGCAGTATTTT.

The chain has TRBV4-1 and TRBJ2-1; 7 nucleotides line up with TRBD2. CDR3 length: 16 residues. After removal of 1 base from V and 7 bases from J, the junction contained 10 bases not matched to a gene. Per germline, CDR1 MGHRA and CDR2 YSYEKL. CDR3 region: CASSQGFLAAGNEQFF. CDR3 nucleotide sequence: TGCGCCAGCAGCCAAGGGTTCCTAGCGGCAGGTAATGAGCAGTTCTTC.

This rearrangement joins TRBV19 to TRBJ1-2, with D maybe TRBD1 (6 bases). Between the trimmed V and J ends, which lost 6 bases and 8 bases, there was a span of 19 bases. Germline V gene sequence: CDR1 LNHDA, CDR2 SQIVND (reference sequence). The CDR3 consists of 14 residues. CDR3 residues: CASSLGDTGRGYTF. CDR3 DNA sequence: TGTGCCAGTAGCCTGGGGGACACCGGCCGGGGCTACACCTTC.

V is TRBV6-4 and J is TRBJ1-4, with D possibly being TRBD1 (6 bases). CDR3 length equals 15 residues. V was trimmed by 5 bases and J by 7 bases, leaving 17 bases between them. Germline assignment: CDR1 MRHNA and CDR2 SNTAGT. The CDR3 here is CASSRSQGRGEKLFF. DNA of the CDR3: TGTGCCAGCAGTCGGTCCCAGGGGCGAGGTGAAAAACTGTTTTTT.

CDR3 bases: TGTGCCAGCAATAGCGGGAGGGCGAGCACCGGGGAGCTGTTTTTT. It is translated as CASNSGRASTGELFF. This sequence joins TRBV11-3 and TRBJ2-2; 11 bases agree with TRBD2. The CDR3 totals 15 residues. Germline V lookup: CDR1 SGHNT, CDR2 YENEEA. V trimming: 7 bases; J trimming: 4 bases; junction bases outside the gene matches: 5.

This chain joins TRBV5-6 and TRBJ1-3, with D uncertain. Germline V gene data show CDR1 as SGHDT and CDR2 as YYEEEE. Trimming took off 4 bases at V and 0 bases at J, with 8 bases between the two ends. The CDR3 contains 14 residues. CDR3 DNA: TGTGCCAGCAGCCGGGTGAGCTCTGGAAACACCATATATTTT. It translates to CASSRVSSGNTIYF.

The J gene is TRBJ1-1, the V gene TRBV9, with a possible D match to TRBD1 (6 bases). V gave up 4 bases and J gave up 2 bases, with 15 bases separating them. The germline CDR1 and CDR2 sequences are SGDLS and YYNGEE. The CDR3 runs 15 residues. CDR3 DNA: TGTGCCAGCAGCCCCGGAACAGGGACCAACACTGAAGCTTTCTTT. Residues: CASSPGTGTNTEAFF.

The chain is built from TRBV10-2 and TRBJ2-2; 13 bases align to TRBD2. This CDR3 contains 18 residues. V shed 0 bases, J shed 7 bases, and the junction held 8 bases outside the gene matches. Germline CDR1 reads WSHSY; CDR2 reads SAAADI. The CDR3 loop reads CASSESGLAGVYGGELFF. The CDR3 coding sequence is TGCGCCAGCAGTGAGTCTGGACTAGCGGGAGTATATGGCGGGGAGCTGTTTTTT.

J is TRBJ2-3 and V is TRBV7-8, with 8 positions matching TRBD2. V dropped 5 bases and J dropped 4; count of bases not matched to a gene: 14. Germline CDR1 and CDR2: SGHVS and FQNEAQ. CDR3 length: 17 amino acids. This CDR3 is CASSLTRLAPYPDTQYF. The CDR3 bases are TGTGCCAGCAGCCTAACGAGACTAGCGCCATACCCAGATACGCAGTATTTT.

The genes are TRBV29-1 and TRBJ1-1; TRBD1 is a possible D gene (6 bases). Germline V gives CDR1 SQVTM, CDR2 ANQGSEA. V was cut by 7 bases and J by 5 bases, with 14 bases left in between. The length of the CDR3 is 12 residues. CDR3 sequence (DNA): TGCAGCGCATACAGGGCCAGAACTGAAGCTTTCTTT. Residues: CSAYRARTEAFF.

This clone was observed a handful of times. This sequence joins TRBV7-9 and TRBJ1-1, with a possible D match to TRBD1 (5 bases). Trimming cost V 2 bases and J 0 bases, with 10 bases left between them. CDR3 size: 15 residues. Per the germline V gene, CDR1 is SEHNR and CDR2 is FQNEAQ (reference sequence). The CDR3 loop is CASSLSTGLNTEAFF. DNA of the CDR3: TGTGCCAGCAGCTTATCAACAGGTTTGAACACTGAAGCTTTCTTT.

The chain carries TRBV30 and TRBJ2-6; D is possibly TRBD2 (5 bases). Trimming removed 8 bases from V and 0 bases from J, with 8 bases in between. This CDR3 comprises 13 residues. CDR1 is GTSNPN, CDR2 SVGIG, per germline (reference sequence). This chain's CDR3 is CALGSSGANVLTF. The CDR3 region has the DNA TGTGCCCTTGGGAGCTCTGGGGCCAACGTCCTGACTTTC. The variable domain in full, completed from reference TRBV30 and TRBJ2-6, reads SQTIHQWPATLVQPVGSPLSLECTVEGTSNPNLYWYRQAAGRGLQLLFYSVGIGQISSEVPQNLSASRPQDRQFILSSKKLLLSDSGFYLCALGSSGANVLTFGAGSRLTVL.

V usage is TRBV6-1 and J usage is TRBJ1-1, with D perhaps matching TRBD1 (5 bases). Looked up from germline, CDR1 is MNHNS and CDR2 is SASEGT. This CDR3 has 14 residues. Trimming removed 2 bases at V and 4 bases at J, with 11 bases between. Here the CDR3 DNA reads TGTGCCAGCAGTGAACTGAGCAGGGTCACTGAAGCTTTCTTT. Protein: CASSELSRVTEAFF.

CDR3 bases: TGTGCCACCAGTGATGTTAACAGGGCGGCTGGCTACACCTTC. It yields the protein CATSDVNRAAGYTF. The chain joins TRBV24-1 to TRBJ1-2; the D gene is possibly TRBD1 (6 bases). Trimming took 3 bases from V and 7 from J, leaving 14 bases between them. From germline, CDR1 is KGHDR and CDR2 SFDVKD. The CDR3 covers 14 residues.

This clone was detected a few times. The chain couples TRBV4-3 to TRBJ2-7, with TRBD2 matching over 7 bases. This CDR3 comprises 17 residues. Germline V gives CDR1 LGHNA, CDR2 YSLEER. V dropped 4 bases and J dropped 2; count of bases not matched to a gene: 14. Written as DNA, the CDR3 is TGCGCCAGCAGCCCCACCAGCTCGGAGGGAGGGACCTACGAGCAGTACGTC. Protein sequence: CASSPTSSEGGTYEQYV.

This clone has a single count. The rearrangement uses TRBV3-1 (or the pseudogene TRBV3-2) and TRBJ2-3; D is perhaps TRBD2 (5 bases). The length of the CDR3 is 15 residues. Trimming pared 4 bases from V and 1 base from J, leaving 12 bases between. Germline CDR1 is LGHDT and CDR2 is YNNKEL (reference sequence). The chain's CDR3 is CASSRSLRGTDTQYF. CDR3 sequence (DNA): TGTGCCAGCAGCCGTAGCTTGAGGGGCACAGATACGCAGTATTTT.

This clone was detected only once. This sequence joins TRBV4-3 and TRBJ1-5; weak D call: TRBD1 (5 bases). V lost 0 bases, J lost 4 bases, and 10 bases lay in between. CDR1 and CDR2 (germline): LGHNA, YSLEER. This CDR3 region has 15 residues. CDR3 region: CASSQDRTRNQPQHF. The DNA for the CDR3 is TGCGCCAGCAGCCAAGACAGGACAAGGAATCAGCCCCAGCATTTT.

Here the CDR3 reads CASSYWEADTQYF. CDR3 nucleotides: TGTGCCAGCAGTTATTGGGAGGCAGATACGCAGTATTTT. This sequence joins TRBV6-2 or TRBV6-3 and TRBJ2-3; a possible D gene is TRBD2 (6 bases). The CDR3 runs 13 residues. Trimming cost V 3 bases and J 4 bases, with 8 bases left between them. Germline lookup yields CDR1 MNHEY and CDR2 SVGEGT.

The chain joins TRBV6-6 to TRBJ2-1; 8 bases match TRBD2. This CDR3 comprises 16 residues. V shed 2 bases and J 3 bases; nucleotides not matched to a gene: 6. The germline V gene has CDR1 MNHNY and CDR2 SVGAGI (reference sequence). CDR3 in amino acids: CASSYGSGTIYNEQFF. CDR3 DNA sequence: TGTGCCAGCAGTTACGGTAGCGGGACGATCTACAATGAGCAGTTCTTC.

The chain recombines TRBV6-2 or TRBV6-3 with TRBJ2-1, with D uncertain. This CDR3 contains 14 residues. The V gene lost 3 bases and the J gene lost 5 bases, with 11 bases spanning the gap. The V gene's germline CDR1 is MNHEY and CDR2 SVGEGT. The chain's CDR3 is CASSYKTQNNEQFF. The CDR3 DNA follows: TGTGCCAGCAGTTATAAAACACAGAACAATGAGCAGTTCTTC.

The rearrangement uses TRBV7-2 and TRBJ2-3; D unresolved. Trimming removed 1 base at V and 3 bases at J, with 5 bases between. The CDR3 is 13 amino acids. CDR1 SGHTA and CDR2 FQGNSA come from the germline V gene. CDR3 sequence: CASSLGATDTQYF. CDR3 nucleotide sequence: TGTGCCAGCAGCTTAGGGGCGACAGATACGCAGTATTTT.

The chain recombines TRBV19 with TRBJ1-5, with a tentative D call TRBD1 (6 bases). The CDR3 totals 16 residues. In germline, CDR1 is LNHDA, CDR2 SQIVND (reference sequence). V was pared by 1 base and J by 1 base, with 11 bases between. The CDR3 region has the DNA TGTGCCAGTAGTATAGGCGAAGGACAGAGCAATCAGCCCCAGCATTTT. Translated, it gives CASSIGEGQSNQPQHF.

CDR3 DNA: TGTGCCAGCAGCAAACAGGGGGCGACGAACACCGGGGAGCTGTTTTTT. Residues: CASSKQGATNTGELFF. This chain connects TRBV2 to TRBJ2-2; 9 positions match TRBD1. J lost 0 bases, V lost 6 bases, and 5 bases had no gene match. Germline CDR1 reads SNHLY; CDR2 reads FYNNEI. The CDR3 runs to 16 residues.

The chain joins TRBV7-9 to TRBJ1-2; D gene uncertain. Between the trimmed V and J ends, which lost 2 bases and 8 bases, there was a span of 15 bases. This CDR3 has 14 residues. Germline-derived CDR1 and CDR2 are SEHNR and FQNEAQ (reference sequence). In DNA form, the CDR3 reads TGTGCCAGCAGCTTAAGTGGTGGAGGGCAAGGCTACACCTTC. This codes for CASSLSGGGQGYTF.

The chain joins TRBV15 to TRBJ2-2; weak D call: TRBD1 (5 bases). The germline V gene has CDR1 LNHNV and CDR2 YYDKDF (reference sequence). This CDR3 comprises 15 residues. V dropped 0 bases and J dropped 3 bases, with 8 bases sitting between them. The DNA for the CDR3 is TGTGCCACCAGCAGAGATACAGGTTACACCGGGGAGCTGTTTTTT. This codes for CATSRDTGYTGELFF.

The chain has TRBV20-1 and TRBJ2-1; 10 bases align to TRBD2. This CDR3 comprises 17 residues. With 3 bases clipped from V and 3 bases from J, the junction kept 11 bases outside the gene matches. Per the germline V gene, CDR1 is DFQATT and CDR2 is SNEGSKA (reference sequence). The CDR3 region is CSASASGRAQYYNEQFF. The DNA for the CDR3 is TGCAGTGCTAGTGCGAGCGGGAGGGCCCAATACTACAATGAGCAGTTCTTC.

The chain links TRBV18 to TRBJ1-2; the match to TRBD1 covers 7 bases. The CDR3 contains 14 residues. Germline V gene lookup returns CDR1 KGHSH and CDR2 LQKENI. V shed 0 bases, J shed 4 bases, and the junction held 2 bases outside the gene matches. In DNA, the CDR3 is TGTGCCAGCTCACCACCGGCAGGGGGCTATGGCTACACCTTC. Amino acid sequence: CASSPPAGGYGYTF.

J is TRBJ2-1 and V is TRBV10-3; D might be TRBD2 (6 bases). This CDR3 region has 12 residues. In germline, CDR1 is ENHRY, CDR2 SYGVKD. The V and J ends lost 5 bases and 8 bases respectively, with 10 bases between them. CDR3 in amino acids: CAISRGEDEQFF. CDR3 nucleotide sequence: TGTGCCATCAGTAGAGGGGAGGATGAGCAGTTCTTC.

This chain uses TRBV5-4 with TRBJ1-1; possible D gene TRBD1, 5 bases. Trimming pared 0 bases from V and 4 bases from J, leaving 7 bases between. Germline V CDR1 and CDR2: SGHNT, YYREEE (reference sequence). CDR3 size: 13 residues. CDR3 loop: CASSLVGRTEAFF. CDR3 nucleotide sequence: TGTGCCAGCAGCTTGGTGGGGCGCACTGAAGCTTTCTTT.

This CDR3 is CASADVTEAFF. The DNA of the CDR3 is TGTGCCAGCGCGGATGTCACTGAAGCTTTCTTT. The V call is TRBV6-6, the J call TRBJ1-1, with D hard to call. Germline CDR1 MNHNY, CDR2 SVGAGI (reference sequence). The germline V and J ends were trimmed by 8 bases and 4 bases, with 8 bases remaining between them. This CDR3 has 11 residues.